These 9 T cell receptor beta chains were all obtained from the same sample, sequenced in a study of cytomegalovirus exposure and HLA in healthy donors. Produced via immunoSEQ multiplex PCR; TCRdb's table is partial and in-frame only. The profile covers about 200,000 clones, with 70% to 90% appearing a single time and around 5.6% taken by the ten largest. Sequencing input: PBMCs. Receptors originate from a woman between 18 and 30 years old in good health and CMV-seronegative.

CDR3 DNA: TGTGCCACCAGCAGCCAGCGGGGGCCCACAGATACGCAGTATTTT. It translates to CATSSQRGPTDTQYF. The chain has TRBV15 and TRBJ2-3, with 8 nucleotides matching TRBD2. The V segment lost 3 bases and the J segment 2 bases; nucleotides outside the gene matches: 4. CDR3 length: 15 residues. Looked up from germline, CDR1 is LNHNV and CDR2 is YYDKDF (reference sequence).

This clone was detected only once. In nucleotides, the CDR3 is TGTGCCAGCAGTGCACTAGGGGCCGCCGGGGAGCTGTTTTTT. This gives the protein CASSALGAAGELFF. The rearrangement uses TRBV25-1 and TRBJ2-2; D may correspond to TRBD1 or TRBD2 (5 bases each). Germline values: CDR1 MGHDK, CDR2 SYGVNS. Trimming removed 4 bases at V and 6 bases at J, with 12 bases between. This CDR3 region has 14 residues.

This clone was observed many times. The chain joins TRBV6-1 to TRBJ1-4; tentative D call: TRBD1 (6 bases). Germline lookup yields CDR1 MNHNS and CDR2 SASEGT. V was pared by 10 bases and J by 7 bases, with 16 bases between. This CDR3 region has 13 residues. DNA for the CDR3: TGTGCCACCTCGAAACAGGGAGGTGAAAAACTGTTTTTT. It is translated as CATSKQGGEKLFF.

This rearrangement joins TRBV30 to TRBJ1-2, with TRBD1 matching over 8 bases. J gave up 7 bases and V 5 bases, and 15 bases lay outside the gene matches. CDR3 length: 15 amino acids. The germline gives CDR1 GTSNPN, CDR2 SVGIG (reference sequence). The CDR3 coding sequence is TGTGCCTGGGGCAGGGGGCCGTCTGACCTGTCTGGCTACACCTTC. Translated, it gives CAWGRGPSDLSGYTF.

V usage is TRBV6-6 and J usage is TRBJ1-2; 7 bases agree with TRBD1. The germline CDR1 and CDR2 sequences are MNHNY and SVGAGI (reference sequence). The CDR3 totals 13 residues. With 11 bases clipped from V and 0 bases from J, the junction kept 6 bases outside the gene matches. The CDR3 nucleotides read TGTGCCGGGCGGGACAGTTCTAACTATGGCTACACCTTC. Protein sequence: CAGRDSSNYGYTF.

There are a few counts of this clone. This rearrangement joins TRBV9 to TRBJ1-3; the D gene is possibly TRBD1 (6 bases). The germline V and J ends were trimmed by 4 bases and 1 base, with 12 bases remaining between them. The CDR3 loop spans 15 amino acids. From germline, CDR1 is SGDLS and CDR2 YYNGEE. In DNA, the CDR3 is TGTGCCAGCAGCACCTACAGGGAATCTGGAAACACCATATATTTT. This codes for CASSTYRESGNTIYF.

The chain uses TRBV29-1 and TRBJ1-2; D is uncertain. Germline lookup yields CDR1 SQVTM and CDR2 ANQGSEA. V was trimmed by 4 bases and J by 3 bases, leaving 15 bases between them. This CDR3 is 14 amino acids long. This CDR3 reads CSVASPRSDYGYTF. Written as DNA, the CDR3 is TGCAGCGTTGCTTCACCTCGGTCGGACTATGGCTACACCTTC.

The V gene is TRBV11-1, the J gene TRBJ2-7, with TRBD1 matching over 7 bases. Trimming at V came to 5 bases and at J to 0 bases, leaving 1 base not matched to a gene. CDR1 SGHAT and CDR2 FQDESV come from the germline V gene (reference sequence). The CDR3 extends over 13 amino acids. The CDR3 here is CASSRDSSYEQYF. Here the CDR3 DNA reads TGTGCCAGCAGCCGGGACAGCTCCTACGAGCAGTACTTC.

Here the CDR3 reads CASSYTFRPTYEQYF. The CDR3 nucleotides are TGTGCCAGCAGTTACACCTTTCGACCAACCTACGAGCAGTACTTC. This rearrangement joins TRBV6-6 to TRBJ2-7, with no clear D. CDR1 is MNHNY and CDR2 is SVGAGI in the germline V gene (reference sequence). Trimming left V 2 bases short and J 2 bases short, with 13 bases between. The CDR3 has 15 amino acids.